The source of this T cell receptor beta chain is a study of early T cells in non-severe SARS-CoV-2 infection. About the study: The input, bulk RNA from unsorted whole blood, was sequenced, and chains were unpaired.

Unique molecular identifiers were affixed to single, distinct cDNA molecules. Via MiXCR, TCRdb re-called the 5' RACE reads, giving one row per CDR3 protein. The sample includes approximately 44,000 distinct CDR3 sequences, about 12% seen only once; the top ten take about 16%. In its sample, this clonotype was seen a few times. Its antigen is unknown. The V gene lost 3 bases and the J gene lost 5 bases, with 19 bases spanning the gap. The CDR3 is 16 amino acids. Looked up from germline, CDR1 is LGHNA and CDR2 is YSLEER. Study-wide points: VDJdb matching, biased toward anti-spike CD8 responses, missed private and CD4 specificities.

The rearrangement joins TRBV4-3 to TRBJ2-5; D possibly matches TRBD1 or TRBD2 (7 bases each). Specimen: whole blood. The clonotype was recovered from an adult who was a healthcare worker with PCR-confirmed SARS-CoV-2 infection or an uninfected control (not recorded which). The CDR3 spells CASSQGGTAADETQYF. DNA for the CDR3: TGCGCCAGCAGCCAGGGAGGGACAGCCGCGGATGAGACCCAGTACTTC.